A single sample is the source of the 7 T cell receptor beta chains below, sequenced in a study of cytomegalovirus exposure and HLA in healthy donors. The PCR ran on 60 Vbeta and 13 Jbeta primers. Data came from immunoSEQ multiplex PCR; TCRdb stores just in-frame clones and leaves some out. The sample has 150,000 or so clones. The sample consisted of PBMCs. These receptors originate from a woman between 18 and 29 years old in good health and CMV-seronegative.

This chain connects TRBV5-5 to TRBJ2-7; 10 nucleotides line up with TRBD1. CDR1 and CDR2 from the germline V gene are SGHKS and YYEKEE (reference sequence). The CDR3 has 15 amino acids. V was clipped by 4 bases and J by 2 bases; unmatched bases: 6. This CDR3 reads CASSPGQGLTYEQYV. DNA for the CDR3: TGTGCCAGCAGCCCGGGACAGGGGTTGACCTACGAGCAGTACGTC.

This chain uses TRBV30 with TRBJ2-7; no reliable D call. Trimming removed 4 bases at V and 5 bases at J, with 15 bases between. CDR3 length equals 13 residues. In germline, CDR1 is GTSNPN, CDR2 SVGIG (reference sequence). This chain's CDR3 is CAWKQPAIHEQYF. CDR3 bases: TGTGCCTGGAAACAGCCGGCAATCCACGAGCAGTACTTC.

The CDR3 sequence: CASSQDPAGTYEQYF. The CDR3, as DNA: TGTGCCAGCAGCCAAGATCCAGCGGGCACCTACGAGCAGTACTTC. The chain combines TRBV4-2 with TRBJ2-7; the D gene is possibly TRBD2 (6 bases). V was pared by 0 bases and J by 2 bases, with 11 bases between. This CDR3 is 15 amino acids long. Germline V CDR1 and CDR2: LGHNA, YNFKEQ.

The V gene is TRBV5-1, the J gene TRBJ1-5; D uncertain. Trimming took off 0 bases at V and 5 bases at J, with 6 bases between the two ends. The CDR3 runs to 13 residues. CDR1 is SGHRS and CDR2 is YFSETQ in the germline V gene. This CDR3 is CASSLDPDQPQHF. The CDR3 coding sequence is TGCGCCAGCAGCTTGGACCCAGATCAGCCCCAGCATTTT.

The chain employs TRBV6-4 and TRBJ1-1; TRBD1 might be the D (6 bases). The CDR3 sequence is 15 residues long. The V end was cut by 4 bases, the J end by 3 bases, with 15 bases between. CDR1 and CDR2 from the germline V gene are MRHNA and SNTAGT. The CDR3 DNA reads as TGTGCCAGCAGTGCCCAGGGAGGGGGGGACACTGAAGCTTTCTTT. Translation gives CASSAQGGGDTEAFF.

This chain links TRBV28 with TRBJ1-4; D is ambiguous. V dropped 3 bases and J dropped 11 bases, with 13 bases sitting between them. The germline V gene has CDR1 MDHEN and CDR2 SYDVKM. This CDR3 is built from 13 residues. DNA for the CDR3: TGTGCCAGCAGTTTCCGTCGTAGAGGGAAACTGTTTTTT. Amino acids: CASSFRRRGKLFF.

This chain's CDR3 is CASSSSRNGDEQFF. In DNA form, the CDR3 reads TGTGCCAGCAGCTCGTCGCGGAACGGAGATGAGCAGTTCTTC. The V call is TRBV7-2, the J call TRBJ2-1, with D unresolved. The CDR3 length is 14 residues. V was pared by 4 bases and J by 8 bases, with 15 bases between. Germline CDR1 is SGHTA and CDR2 is FQGNSA.